These 32 T cell receptor beta chains were all obtained from the same sample, sequenced in a study of T cell repertoires in cytomegalovirus infection. No antigen has been assigned to these receptors. Using its own MiXCR run on the reads, TCRdb lists one record per CDR3 protein. The table lists about 69,000 distinct CDR3 sequences, 28% of them singletons. Sequencing was performed on CD8+ T cells from cultured PBMCs, taken from culture after CMV antigen stimulation. These receptors all come from a human donor in good health (CMV status not recorded). Some clones in this sample may be carry-over from other donors' samples.

This chain links TRBV7-8 with TRBJ2-3; 13 bases map to TRBD2. CDR1 is SGHVS and CDR2 is FQNEAQ in the germline V gene. The CDR3 has 16 amino acids. V shed 5 bases and J 5 bases; nucleotides not matched to a gene: 7. CDR3: CASSLPTSGGLDTQYF. In DNA form, the CDR3 reads TGTGCCAGCAGCCTACCGACTAGCGGGGGGCTAGATACGCAGTATTTT.

This clonotype has at least ten counts. The rearrangement uses TRBV6-2 or TRBV6-3 and TRBJ2-3; D gene unclear. With 2 bases removed from V and 4 bases from J, the gap between germline ends came to 7 bases. Germline CDR1 is MNHEY and CDR2 is SVGEGT. The CDR3 spans 13 residues. CDR3 in amino acids: CASSYTGPDTQYF. In nucleotides, the CDR3 is TGTGCCAGCAGTTACACGGGTCCAGATACGCAGTATTTT.

This chain joins TRBV11-2 and TRBJ1-1; the D is unclear. Trimming took off 5 bases at V and 0 bases at J, with 16 bases between the two ends. CDR1 is SGHAT, CDR2 FQNNGV, per germline. The CDR3 consists of 16 residues. Written as DNA, the CDR3 is TGTGCCAGCAGCCCCCTGGGGAACCCTTTGAACACTGAAGCTTTCTTT. It specifies CASSPLGNPLNTEAFF.

This clonotype was recorded a few times. The chain joins TRBV7-9 to TRBJ2-3, with 7 bases lining up with TRBD1. Germline values: CDR1 SEHNR, CDR2 FQNEAQ (reference sequence). The CDR3 has 16 amino acids. J lost 4 bases, V lost 3 bases, and 10 bases had no gene match. The CDR3 is CASSFTGQSDPDTQYF. In DNA, the CDR3 is TGTGCCAGCAGCTTTACGGGACAGAGCGACCCAGATACGCAGTATTTT.

The CDR3 sequence: CASSLGGDQETQYF. In nucleotides, the CDR3 is TGTGCCAGCAGCTTAGGAGGGGATCAAGAGACCCAGTACTTC. This rearrangement joins TRBV7-3 to TRBJ2-5, with D tentatively TRBD2 (6 bases). V was cut by 2 bases and J by 2 bases, with 9 bases left in between. This CDR3 has 14 residues. The V gene's germline CDR1 is SGHTA and CDR2 FQGTGA.

The gene calls are TRBV27 and TRBJ1-2; no clear D. In germline, CDR1 is MNHEY, CDR2 SMNVEV (reference sequence). The CDR3 spans 14 residues. V was cut by 0 bases and J by 7 bases, with 12 bases left in between. Written as DNA, the CDR3 is TGTGCCAGCAGTTTATCGATCTCCCCGGGTGGCTACACCTTC. This encodes CASSLSISPGGYTF.

This clonotype has more than one count but fewer than ten. The chain recombines TRBV28 with TRBJ2-2; D remains unclear. V was shortened by 8 bases and J by 5 bases, with 9 bases between the two germline ends. The CDR3 is 12 residues long. The germline gives CDR1 MDHEN, CDR2 SYDVKM. DNA of the CDR3: TGTGCCAGCCCGGCGACAACCGGGGAGCTGTTTTTT. Protein: CASPATTGELFF.

This clonotype was observed at least ten times. The chain couples TRBV7-6 to TRBJ2-1; 9 bases line up with TRBD2. The junction had 11 bases not matched to a gene; V was cut back by 2 bases and J by 6 bases. The V gene's germline CDR1 is SGHVS and CDR2 FNYEAQ. This CDR3 spans 17 amino acids. The chain's CDR3 is CASSLKPLAGYANEQFF. In DNA form, the CDR3 reads TGTGCCAGCAGCTTAAAACCCCTAGCGGGATACGCCAATGAGCAGTTCTTC.

This clonotype has a count of ten or more. The chain employs TRBV7-2 and TRBJ2-5; D might be TRBD1 (6 bases). The germline V gene has CDR1 SGHTA and CDR2 FQGNSA. Trimming left V 1 base short and J 1 base short, with 13 bases between. This CDR3 has 16 amino acids. CDR3 DNA: TGTGCCAGCAGCTTAGAGGCAGGGGTCATCCAAGAGACCCAGTACTTC. The encoded protein is CASSLEAGVIQETQYF.

This chain joins TRBV29-1 and TRBJ1-1; a possible D gene is TRBD1 (5 bases). The CDR3 runs 15 residues. The V gene's germline CDR1 is SQVTM and CDR2 ANQGSEA. V was shortened by 6 bases and J by 0 bases, with 17 bases between the two germline ends. DNA of the CDR3: TGCAGCGTCCTCAGGGAGCCGGGGATGAACACTGAAGCTTTCTTT. This gives the protein CSVLREPGMNTEAFF.

V usage is TRBV5-6 and J usage is TRBJ1-4; D is possibly TRBD1 (5 bases). The length of the CDR3 is 17 residues. Germline V gene sequence: CDR1 SGHDT, CDR2 YYEEEE. V lost 4 bases and J 2 bases, leaving 18 bases between the germline ends. The CDR3 reads CASSRTPIGATNEKLFF. The CDR3 nucleotides are TGTGCCAGCAGCCGGACGCCTATAGGGGCGACTAATGAAAAACTGTTTTTT.

This chain joins TRBV9 and TRBJ2-1, with 10 positions matching TRBD2. From germline, CDR1 is SGDLS and CDR2 YYNGEE. CDR3 size: 14 residues. V lost 3 bases to trimming and J lost 3 bases; unmatched junction nucleotides: 0. The chain's CDR3 is CASSGTSGYNEQFF. CDR3 in DNA: TGTGCCAGCAGCGGGACTAGCGGCTACAATGAGCAGTTCTTC. The full variable domain, completed using reference TRBV9 and TRBJ2-1, is DSGVTQTPKHLITATGQRVTLRCSPRSGDLSVYWYQQSLDQGLQFLIQYYNGEERAKGNILERFSAQQFPDLHSELNLSSLELGDSALYFCASSGTSGYNEQFFGPGTRLTVL.

This clonotype appeared a few times. This sequence joins TRBV6-1 and TRBJ2-3; D uncertain. V gave up 6 bases and J gave up 2 bases, with 12 bases separating them. Germline V gene lookup returns CDR1 MNHNS and CDR2 SASEGT. The CDR3 loop spans 14 amino acids. The CDR3: CASRARGFTDTQYF. The CDR3 bases are TGTGCCAGCAGGGCCAGAGGATTCACAGATACGCAGTATTTT.

This clonotype has a handful of counts. The chain employs TRBV4-3 and TRBJ1-2; TRBD1 might be the D (5 bases). Germline CDR1 reads LGHNA; CDR2 reads YSLEER. The CDR3 consists of 13 residues. V gave up 3 bases and J gave up 8 bases, with 13 bases separating them. The CDR3 DNA sequence: TGCGCCAGCAGCCATGCGACAGCAGGGGGCTACACCTTC. It is translated as CASSHATAGGYTF.

The rearrangement joins TRBV6-2 or TRBV6-3 to TRBJ2-1, with 7 positions matching TRBD2. The CDR3 spans 14 residues. Germline V gene lookup returns CDR1 MNHEY and CDR2 SVGEGT. With V trimmed by 2 bases and J by 4 bases, 2 bases remained unmatched. Here the CDR3 DNA reads TGTGCCAGCAGTTACGGCGGGGGTTACAATGAGCAGTTCTTC. This translates into CASSYGGGYNEQFF.

This chain connects TRBV20-1 to TRBJ1-1; D is perhaps TRBD1 (5 bases). This CDR3 has 12 residues. The V end lost 5 bases, the J end lost 2 bases, and 9 bases lay between the germline ends. From germline, CDR1 is DFQATT and CDR2 SNEGSKA (reference sequence). This CDR3 is CSAPQGNTEAFF. Written as DNA, the CDR3 is TGCAGTGCTCCTCAGGGAAACACTGAAGCTTTCTTT.

V and J are TRBV27 and TRBJ1-5; tentatively, D is TRBD1 (5 bases). The CDR3 is made up of 15 amino acids. CDR1 and CDR2 from the germline V gene are MNHEY and SMNVEV (reference sequence). V gave up 3 bases and J gave up 2 bases, with 11 bases separating them. This chain's CDR3 is CASSFGGAGNQPQHF. The DNA of the CDR3 is TGTGCCAGCAGTTTCGGGGGTGCGGGCAATCAGCCCCAGCATTTT.

This chain connects TRBV5-1 to TRBJ2-2; 7 bases line up with TRBD1. The CDR3 consists of 16 residues. Trimming took 0 bases from V and 4 from J; bases not matched to a gene: 6. The germline gives CDR1 SGHRS, CDR2 YFSETQ. The DNA of the CDR3 is TGCGCCAGCAGCTTGGACGAAAACAGGGGCACCGGGGAGCTGTTTTTT. Encoded protein: CASSLDENRGTGELFF.

Turning to this clonotype: A read error is possible here, since a much larger clone lies one base away. The chain carries TRBV6-5 and TRBJ2-1; D remains unclear. The CDR3 consists of 15 residues. CDR1 is MNHEY and CDR2 is SVGAGI in the germline V gene. Trimming shortened V by 8 bases and J by 1 base, and 15 bases separated the two germline ends. The CDR3 DNA reads TGTGCCAGCCGTCCATTGAAGGGTTCCTACAATGAGCAGTTCTTC. As protein: CASRPLKGSYNEQFF.

This clonotype appeared a single time. The CDR3 DNA is TGCAGTGCTGGGGACAGCGCCTACAATGAGCAGTTCTTC. This gives the protein CSAGDSAYNEQFF. The J gene is TRBJ2-1, the V gene TRBV20-1, with 7 bases identical to TRBD1. From germline, CDR1 is DFQATT and CDR2 SNEGSKA (reference sequence). The ends lost 5 bases at V and 2 bases at J; junction bases unmatched: 3. This CDR3 is 13 amino acids long.

This clonotype occurred many times. This chain connects TRBV7-9 to TRBJ2-1; 8 bases agree with TRBD1. Germline V gene lookup returns CDR1 SEHNR and CDR2 FQNEAQ (reference sequence). With V trimmed by 3 bases and J by 2 bases, 15 bases remained unmatched. This CDR3 region has 19 residues. CDR3 nucleotide sequence: TGTGCCAGCAGCTTGGGGGGACAAACCGGGACAGGTCCCTACAATGAGCAGTTCTTC. This encodes CASSLGGQTGTGPYNEQFF.

The chain uses TRBV11-2 and TRBJ2-5, with TRBD2 matching over 11 bases. The CDR3 consists of 19 residues. Germline loops: CDR1 SGHAT, CDR2 FQNNGV. The J segment lost 4 bases and the V segment lost 0 bases, leaving 13 bases of the junction unmatched. CDR3 sequence reads: CASSLDLGTSGLGGETQYF. The CDR3 region has the DNA TGTGCCAGCAGCTTAGACCTCGGGACTAGCGGCCTCGGTGGAGAGACCCAGTACTTC.

This chain connects TRBV28 to TRBJ2-7; D may be TRBD2 (7 bases). Trimming removed 6 bases at V and 2 bases at J, with 17 bases between. The germline V gene has CDR1 MDHEN and CDR2 SYDVKM. The CDR3 spans 15 residues. The CDR3 protein is CASRAPGEGAYEQYF. The CDR3 bases are TGTGCCAGCAGAGCCCCTGGGGAGGGGGCCTACGAGCAGTACTTC.

This clonotype appeared many times. This chain connects TRBV7-2 to TRBJ2-3; 9 bases align to TRBD2. Per germline, CDR1 SGHTA and CDR2 FQGNSA. The CDR3 runs 15 residues. With 4 bases clipped from V and 5 bases from J, the junction kept 7 bases outside the gene matches. Written as DNA, the CDR3 is TGTGCCAGCAGCTGGCGGGGGGGCCTTGAAGATACGCAGTATTTT. This codes for CASSWRGGLEDTQYF.

The chain joins TRBV7-4 to TRBJ1-1; 8 positions match TRBD1. V gave up 5 bases and J gave up 5 bases; unmatched junction bases: 4. The germline V gene has CDR1 SGHVT and CDR2 SQSDAQ. This CDR3 is 13 amino acids long. The CDR3 nucleotides read TGTGCCAGCAGCGCAGGGGGCGAAACTGAAGCTTTCTTT. Translated: CASSAGGETEAFF. Filled out from reference TRBV7-4 and TRBJ1-1, the complete variable domain reads GAGVSQSPRYKVAKRGRDVALRCDSISGHVTLYWYRQTLGQGSEVLTYSQSDAQRDKSGRPSGRFSAERPERSVSTLKIQRTEQGDSAVYLCASSAGGETEAFFGQGTRLTVV.

In this sample, this clonotype turned up a few times. V is TRBV4-1 and J is TRBJ2-2; the D is unclear. Per germline, CDR1 MGHRA and CDR2 YSYEKL. V was cut by 5 bases and J by 4 bases, with 20 bases left in between. This CDR3 spans 17 amino acids. Here the CDR3 reads CASSYRPVLTFTGELFF. DNA for the CDR3: TGCGCCAGCAGCTACCGACCCGTTTTGACCTTCACCGGGGAGCTGTTTTTT.

The CDR3 bases are TGTGCCAGCAGCTTAGGCCAGGGGGCCATGGCCTACAATGAGCAGTTCTTC. It yields the protein CASSLGQGAMAYNEQFF. This chain uses TRBV7-9 with TRBJ2-1; 8 bases align to TRBD1. Germline values: CDR1 SEHNR, CDR2 FQNEAQ (reference sequence). After removal of 1 base from V and 2 bases from J, the junction contained 7 bases not matched to a gene. This CDR3 is built from 17 residues.

The V call is TRBV30, the J call TRBJ2-7, with TRBD1 identical over 9 bases. The CDR3 is made up of 13 amino acids. Germline loops: CDR1 GTSNPN, CDR2 SVGIG (reference sequence). The V and J ends lost 2 bases and 5 bases, in that order; junction bases with no gene match: 4. The CDR3 region is CAWSTGTGNEQYF. The CDR3 DNA reads TGTGCCTGGAGTACCGGGACAGGGAACGAGCAGTACTTC.

The rearrangement joins TRBV10-3 to TRBJ2-1; 8 nucleotides agree with TRBD2. The V segment lost 7 bases and the J segment 9 bases; nucleotides outside the gene matches: 8. Germline V CDR1 and CDR2: ENHRY, SYGVKD. The CDR3 loop spans 13 amino acids. CDR3 sequence (DNA): TGTGCCATCACGGGAGGGCCGGGGGGTGAGCAGTTCTTC. Encoded protein: CAITGGPGGEQFF.

J is TRBJ1-5 and V is TRBV28; D unclear. The V gene's germline CDR1 is MDHEN and CDR2 SYDVKM. V was shortened by 7 bases and J by 3 bases, with 13 bases between the two germline ends. The CDR3 loop spans 14 amino acids. CDR3: CASNLSGYNQPQHF. The CDR3 DNA sequence: TGTGCCAGCAACCTTTCGGGCTACAATCAGCCCCAGCATTTT.

In this sample, this clonotype turned up a few times. This chain uses TRBV4-1 with TRBJ2-7; tentative D call: TRBD1 (5 bases). The CDR3 spans 15 residues. The V end lost 0 bases, the J end lost 5 bases, and 14 bases lay between the germline ends. Germline-derived CDR1 and CDR2 are MGHRA and YSYEKL. CDR3 sequence (DNA): TGCGCCAGCAGCCAAGAGAGCAGGGTCGGCGACGAGCAGTACTTC. Its protein product is CASSQESRVGDEQYF.

The gene calls are TRBV6-1 and TRBJ1-6, with 7 bases that match TRBD1. This CDR3 region has 15 residues. Trimming took 1 base from V and 8 from J; bases not matched to a gene: 5. Germline CDR1 MNHNS, CDR2 SASEGT. In nucleotides, the CDR3 is TGTGCCAGCAGTGAAGGGGGGACAGATCATTCACCCCTCCACTTT. Protein product: CASSEGGTDHSPLHF.